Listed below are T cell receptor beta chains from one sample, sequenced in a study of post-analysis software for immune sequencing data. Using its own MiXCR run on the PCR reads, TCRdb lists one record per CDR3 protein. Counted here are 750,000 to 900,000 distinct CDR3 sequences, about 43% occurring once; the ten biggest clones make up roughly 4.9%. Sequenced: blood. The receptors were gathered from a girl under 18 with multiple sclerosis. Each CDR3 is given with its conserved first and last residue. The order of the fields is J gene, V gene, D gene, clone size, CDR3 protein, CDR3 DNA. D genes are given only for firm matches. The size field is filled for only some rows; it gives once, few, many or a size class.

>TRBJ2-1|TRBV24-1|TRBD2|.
CATSDFGSSGSRNEQFF
TGTGCCACCAGTGATTTTGGGTCCAGCGGGAGCCGAAATGAGCAGTTCTTC
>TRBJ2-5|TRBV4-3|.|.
CASSQDTQVGTQYF
TGCGCCAGCAGCCAAGATACACAGGTCGGGACCCAGTACTTC
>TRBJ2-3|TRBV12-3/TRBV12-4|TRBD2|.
CASSFSLAGVADTQYF
TGTGCCAGCAGCTTCTCGCTAGCGGGAGTGGCAGACACGCAGTATTTT
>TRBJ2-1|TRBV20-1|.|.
CSARVVGGSYNEQFF
TGCAGTGCTAGGGTAGTGGGAGGCTCCTACAATGAGCAGTTCTTC
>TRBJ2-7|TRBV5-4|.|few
CASSLQGNSLLEQYF
TGTGCCAGCAGCTTGCAGGGAAACAGTCTCCTCGAGCAGTACTTC
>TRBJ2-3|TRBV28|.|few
CASSLGVGRDLGAGHTSTDTQYF
TGTGCCAGCAGTTTAGGGGTTGGAAGGGATTTAGGCGCCGGGCACACAAGCACAGATACGCAGTATTTT
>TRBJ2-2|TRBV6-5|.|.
CASSYSNSGTENTGELFF
TGTGCCAGCAGTTACTCGAATTCCGGGACTGAGAACACCGGGGAGCTGTTTTTT
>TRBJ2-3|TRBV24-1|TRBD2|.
CATDRNRGLAGTDTQYF
TGTGCCACCGACCGGAACCGCGGACTAGCGGGCACAGATACGCAGTATTTT
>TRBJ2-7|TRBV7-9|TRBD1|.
CASSSSRDRGWHEQYF
TGTGCCAGCAGCTCGTCCCGGGACAGGGGGTGGCACGAGCAGTACTTC
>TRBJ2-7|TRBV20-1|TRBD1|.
CSASTLRTGAEGYEQYF
TGCAGTGCTTCAACCCTTCGAACAGGGGCAGAAGGGTACGAGCAGTACTTC
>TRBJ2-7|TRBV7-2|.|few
CASRPKGGDQSYEQYF
TGTGCCAGCAGACCCAAGGGGGGGGATCAGTCCTACGAGCAGTACTTC
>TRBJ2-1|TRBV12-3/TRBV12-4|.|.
CASRHSTGSGQFF
TGTGCCAGCCGCCATTCGACCGGCTCGGGGCAGTTCTTC
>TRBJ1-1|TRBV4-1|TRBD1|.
CASSLARQGAANTEAFF
TGCGCCAGCAGCCTCGCCAGGCAGGGGGCGGCTAATACTGAAGCTTTCTTT
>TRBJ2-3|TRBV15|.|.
CATSREVARSTDTQYF
TGTGCCACCAGCAGAGAGGTAGCCAGGAGCACAGATACGCAGTATTTT
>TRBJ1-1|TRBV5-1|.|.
CASSLGWAGNTEAFF
TGCGCCAGCAGCTTGGGGTGGGCAGGGAACACTGAAGCTTTCTTT
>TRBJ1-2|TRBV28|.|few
CASRYDKGPYGYTF
TGTGCCAGCAGATACGACAAAGGGCCCTATGGCTACACCTTC
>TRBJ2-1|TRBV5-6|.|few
CASSPRITPNNEQFF
TGTGCCAGCAGCCCGCGGATCACCCCAAACAATGAGCAGTTCTTC
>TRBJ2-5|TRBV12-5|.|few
CAGETQYF
TGTGCCGGAGAGACCCAGTACTTC
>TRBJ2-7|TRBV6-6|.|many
CASSYSVGEQYF
TGTGCCAGCAGTTACTCGGTGGGCGAGCAGTACTTC
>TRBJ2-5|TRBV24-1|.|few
CATSDQGQETQYF
TGTGCCACCAGTGATCAAGGCCAAGAGACCCAGTACTTC
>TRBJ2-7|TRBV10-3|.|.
CAISDPGRGYEQYF
TGTGCCATCAGTGACCCAGGACGAGGGTACGAGCAGTACTTC
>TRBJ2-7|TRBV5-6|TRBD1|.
CASSLFQGADEQYF
TGTGCCAGCAGCTTGTTCCAGGGGGCGGACGAGCAGTACTTC
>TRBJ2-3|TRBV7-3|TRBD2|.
CASSRLAGEVTQYF
TGTGCCAGCAGCAGACTAGCGGGAGAGGTTACGCAGTATTTT
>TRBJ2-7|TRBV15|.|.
CATSRDHGSTYEQYF
TGTGCCACCAGCAGAGATCACGGCAGTACCTACGAGCAGTACTTC
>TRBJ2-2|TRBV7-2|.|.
CASSPGPASTGELFF
TGTGCCAGCAGCCCGGGACCAGCCTCCACCGGGGAGCTGTTTTTT
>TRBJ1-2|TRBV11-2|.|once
CASSLIPGLTDGYTF
TGTGCCAGCAGCTTAATCCCGGGACTTACAGATGGCTACACCTTC
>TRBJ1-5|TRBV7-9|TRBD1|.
CASSGTEHQPQHF
TGTGCCAGCAGCGGGACAGAACATCAGCCCCAGCATTTT
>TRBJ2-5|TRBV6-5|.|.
CASSRGPETQYF
TGTGCCTCCAGCCGGGGGCCGGAGACCCAGTACTTC
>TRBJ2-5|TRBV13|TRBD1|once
CASSPAERQGAQETQYF
TGTGCCAGCAGCCCCGCCGAACGACAGGGGGCCCAAGAGACCCAGTACTTC
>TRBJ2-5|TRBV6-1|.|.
CASSEGAGQETQYF
TGTGCCAGCAGTGAAGGGGCCGGCCAAGAGACCCAGTACTTC
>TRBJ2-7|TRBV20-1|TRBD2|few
CSATPWAGVTYEQYF
TGCAGTGCTACCCCCTGGGCGGGAGTAACCTACGAGCAGTACTTC
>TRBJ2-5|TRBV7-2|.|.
CASSFPLGGTQYF
TGTGCCAGTAGCTTCCCCCTGGGGGGGACCCAGTACTTC
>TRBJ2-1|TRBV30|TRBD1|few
CAWNGRGSGEQFF
TGTGCCTGGAATGGCAGGGGGTCGGGTGAGCAGTTCTTC
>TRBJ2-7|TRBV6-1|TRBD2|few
CAILLAGGYEQYF
TGTGCCATCCTACTAGCGGGAGGGTACGAGCAGTACTTC
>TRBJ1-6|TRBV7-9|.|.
CASSQRREYNSPLHF
TGTGCCAGCAGCCAGAGACGGGAGTATAATTCACCCCTCCACTTT
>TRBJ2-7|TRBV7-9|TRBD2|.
CASSLGGWSGRDPYEQYF
TGTGCCAGCAGCTTAGGAGGTTGGAGCGGGAGAGATCCCTACGAGCAGTACTTC
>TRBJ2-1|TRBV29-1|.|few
CSVDPGSLGEQFF
TGCAGCGTTGATCCTGGTAGCTTGGGTGAGCAGTTCTTC
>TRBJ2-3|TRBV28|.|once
CASSFEGNSTDTQYF
TGTGCCAGCAGTTTTGAGGGCAACAGCACAGATACGCAGTATTTT
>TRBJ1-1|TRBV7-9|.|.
CASILGGGTEAFF
TGTGCCAGCATCTTGGGAGGGGGGACTGAAGCTTTCTTT
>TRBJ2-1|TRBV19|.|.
CASSQVGQSYNEQFF
TGTGCCAGTTCTCAGGTAGGCCAGTCCTACAATGAGCAGTTCTTC
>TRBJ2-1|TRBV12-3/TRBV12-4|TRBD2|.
CASSPASGSNEQFF
TGTGCCAGCAGTCCCGCTAGCGGGAGCAATGAGCAGTTCTTC
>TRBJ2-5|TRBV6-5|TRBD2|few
CASSYSLAGGLGETQYF
TGTGCCAGCAGTTACTCCTTAGCGGGAGGTTTGGGAGAGACCCAGTACTTC
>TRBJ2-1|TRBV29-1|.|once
CSLSEGGNEQFF
TGCAGCCTCTCCGAGGGCGGAAATGAGCAGTTCTTC
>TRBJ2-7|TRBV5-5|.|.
CASSTPLRGAGPYEQYF
TGTGCCAGCAGCACCCCCCTTCGGGGAGCAGGGCCCTACGAGCAGTACTTC
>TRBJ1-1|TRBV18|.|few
CASSPLGTMKMNTEAFF
TGTGCCAGCTCACCACTCGGGACAATGAAGATGAACACTGAAGCTTTCTTT
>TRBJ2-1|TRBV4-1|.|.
CASSQDPVSGEQFF
TGCGCCAGCAGCCAAGATCCCGTCTCGGGGGAGCAGTTCTTC
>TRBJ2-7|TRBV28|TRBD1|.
CASSFDREDEQYF
TGTGCCAGCAGTTTCGACAGGGAAGACGAGCAGTACTTC
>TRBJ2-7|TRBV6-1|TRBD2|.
CASGGTSGSPHEQYF
TGTGCCAGCGGGGGGACTAGCGGGAGCCCGCACGAGCAGTACTTC
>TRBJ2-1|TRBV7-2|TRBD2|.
CASSLESGRGNEQFF
TGTGCCAGCAGCTTAGAGAGCGGGAGGGGGAATGAGCAGTTCTTC
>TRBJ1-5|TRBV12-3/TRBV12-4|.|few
CASMGGDGNQPQHF
TGTGCCAGCATGGGGGGGGACGGCAATCAGCCCCAGCATTTT
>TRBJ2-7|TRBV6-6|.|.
CASGETPAYEQYF
TGTGCCAGCGGAGAGACACCTGCCTACGAGCAGTACTTC
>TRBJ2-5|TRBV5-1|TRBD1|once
CASSERGQGDETQYF
TGCGCCAGCAGCGAACGCGGACAGGGTGACGAGACCCAGTACTTC
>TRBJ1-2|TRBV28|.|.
CASSQGRDSYGYTF
TGTGCCAGCAGCCAGGGAAGAGACTCATATGGCTACACCTTC
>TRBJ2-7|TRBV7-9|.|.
CASSLMTTEQYF
TGTGCCAGCAGCTTAATGACGACCGAGCAGTACTTC
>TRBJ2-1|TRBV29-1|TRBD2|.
CSVKRHTGGEQFF
TGCAGCGTCAAAAGACACACCGGGGGGGAGCAGTTCTTC